The source of this T cell receptor beta chain is a study of shared clonotypes between healthy human individuals. Findings of the study overall: It was the few donors that limited the genetic and exposure-history diversity represented. Around 5% of naive CD4 clonotypes were common to a few donors. Clonotypes shared by all four donors outscored non-shared clonotypes in generation probability.

Recent acute infections and vaccinations were absent in the healthy HIV-negative adult donors. Sequenced by immunoSEQ multiplex PCR; TCRdb stores in-frame clones only, minus some. The table shows about 1,500,000 clones, with roughly 97% occurring only once. This clone showed up just once. Antigen unknown. Trimming took 1 base from V and 6 from J, leaving 7 bases between them. Germline loops: CDR1 SGHAT, CDR2 FQNNGV. This CDR3 is 12 amino acids long. This chain joins TRBV11-2 and TRBJ2-7; D unclear. Sequencing input: naive CD4+ T cells sorted from blood. Indicated subset: CD45RA+ positively selected. This TCR was sampled from a man younger than 45 in good health. CDR3 amino acids: CASSLGGVEQYF. The CDR3 DNA reads TGTGCCAGCAGCTTAGGGGGTGTCGAGCAGTACTTC.